This is a list of T cell receptor beta chains from one sample in a study of T cells after yellow fever vaccination. One entry per CDR3 protein, called by TCRdb with MiXCR from the 5' RACE reads. The table shows about 210,000 distinct CDR3 sequences, with roughly 3% occurring only once. The sequencing here drew on CD4+ T cells sorted from PBMCs, taken 10 days after the yellow fever booster vaccination. These TCRs come from a man between 18 and 29 years old who received the YFV17D yellow fever vaccine. Each CDR3 is given with its conserved first and last residue. The D gene is left open where the match is weak. Part of the rows lack a size; the others show once, few, many or a class for expanded clones.

>TRBJ2-1|TRBV24-1|NA|TRBD1
CATSDSRGSYNEQFF
TGTGCCACCAGTGACTCCAGGGGGTCCTACAATGAGCAGTTCTTC
>TRBJ2-6|TRBV12-3/TRBV12-4|few|TRBD1
CASSPTTGSGANVLTF
TGTGCCAGCAGCCCCACGACAGGGTCTGGGGCCAACGTCCTGACTTTC
>TRBJ1-5|TRBV20-1|many|TRBD1
CSAVRQGDQPQHF
TGCAGTGCCGTCAGACAGGGGGATCAGCCCCAGCATTTT
>TRBJ1-3|TRBV5-1|NA|NA
CASSPSGTSGNTIYF
TGCGCCAGCAGTCCTAGCGGAACCTCTGGAAACACCATATATTTT
>TRBJ1-4|TRBV18|NA|NA
CASSLSLATNEKLFF
TGTGCCAGCTCACTCAGTCTTGCAACTAATGAAAAACTGTTTTTT
>TRBJ2-3|TRBV7-7|NA|TRBD1
CASSFGTGTGDTQYF
TGTGCTAGCAGCTTCGGGACAGGGACAGGAGATACGCAGTATTTT
>TRBJ2-1|TRBV7-9|many|NA
CASSLVVNNEQFF
TGTGCCAGCAGCTTAGTGGTCAACAATGAGCAGTTCTTC
>TRBJ2-1|TRBV7-8|few|TRBD1
CASSLTGEIYNEQFF
TGTGCCAGCAGCTTAACAGGGGAGATCTACAATGAGCAGTTCTTC
>TRBJ1-6|TRBV4-3|NA|NA
CASSLGGGVNSPLHF
TGCGCCAGCAGCCTGGGAGGAGGGGTTAATTCACCCCTCCACTTT
>TRBJ1-4|TRBV15|few|NA
CATRYYLGEKLFF
TGTGCCACCAGATACTACTTGGGTGAAAAACTGTTTTTT
>TRBJ2-3|TRBV2|many|TRBD2
CASKRGSTDTQYF
TGTGCCAGCAAGCGGGGTAGCACAGATACGCAGTATTTT
>TRBJ2-2|TRBV5-6|few|TRBD2
CASGRREATGELFF
TGTGCCAGCGGCCGTCGGGAGGCCACCGGGGAGCTGTTTTTT
>TRBJ1-6|TRBV7-2|NA|NA
CASSPGSGNYNSPLHF
TGTGCCAGCAGCCCCGGAAGTGGCAACTATAATTCACCCCTCCACTTT
>TRBJ2-5|TRBV7-2|many|TRBD1
CASSTDRGRETQYF
TGTGCCAGCAGCACGGACAGGGGCCGGGAGACCCAGTACTTC
>TRBJ1-2|TRBV4-1|few|TRBD1
CASSSGQGVGYGYTF
TGCGCCAGCAGCTCAGGACAGGGGGTTGGCTATGGCTACACCTTC
>TRBJ1-1|TRBV7-2|many|NA
CASTQPGLYTEAFF
TGTGCCAGCACCCAACCAGGTTTATACACTGAAGCTTTCTTT
>TRBJ1-1|TRBV5-1|many|NA
CASSLFLGGGTEAFF
TGCGCCAGCAGCTTGTTCCTGGGGGGTGGCACTGAAGCTTTCTTT
>TRBJ1-2|TRBV20-1|NA|NA
CSAALRGLYGYTF
TGCAGTGCTGCCCTCAGGGGATTGTATGGCTACACCTTC
>TRBJ2-2|TRBV28|few|TRBD2
CASSTGTRELFF
TGTGCCAGCAGTACTGGGACTAGGGAGCTGTTTTTT
>TRBJ1-5|TRBV24-1|few|NA
CATSDYEGQPQHF
TGTGCCACCAGTGATTATGAGGGTCAGCCCCAGCATTTT
>TRBJ2-5|TRBV20-1|few|NA
CSARPGEETQYF
TGCAGTGCTAGACCCGGGGAAGAGACCCAGTACTTC
>TRBJ2-1|TRBV27|NA|TRBD1
CASSKTGVPIWEQFF
TGTGCCAGCAGTAAAACAGGGGTTCCCATTTGGGAGCAGTTCTTC
>TRBJ2-1|TRBV7-2|many|NA
CASSILLYNEQFF
TGTGCCAGCAGCATCCTCCTCTACAATGAGCAGTTCTTC
>TRBJ2-1|TRBV29-1|many|NA
CSVGGVHNEQFF
TGCAGCGTTGGAGGGGTCCACAATGAGCAGTTCTTC
>TRBJ1-2|TRBV7-2|NA|NA
CASSAPGLRRGYTF
TGTGCCAGCAGCGCCCCAGGGTTACGACGAGGCTACACCTTC
>TRBJ2-1|TRBV5-1|many|TRBD1
CASRRGQGADEQFF
TGCGCCAGCAGAAGAGGACAGGGGGCGGATGAGCAGTTCTTC
>TRBJ1-2|TRBV4-2|few|NA
CASSQVRATNLGYTF
TGTGCCAGCAGCCAAGTGCGGGCGACCAATCTGGGCTACACCTTC
>TRBJ2-3|TRBV7-2|many|TRBD2
CASSRGLAGLIYTDTQYF
TGTGCCAGCAGCCGGGGACTAGCGGGACTTATCTACACAGATACGCAGTATTTT
>TRBJ1-2|TRBV6-5|few|TRBD1
CASSYMDREVGYGYTF
TGTGCCAGCAGTTACATGGACAGGGAGGTTGGCTATGGCTACACCTTC
>TRBJ1-2|TRBV3-1|few|NA
CASSQDNYGYTF
TGTGCCAGCAGCCAAGATAACTATGGCTACACCTTC